This T cell receptor beta chain emerged from a study of shared clonotypes between healthy human individuals. CD45RO-negative, CCR7-positively selected cells formed the naive CD8 fraction, excluding terminally differentiated effector memory CD45RA+ cells. Here immunoSEQ multiplex PCR was the method, and the copy in TCRdb shows in-frame clones only, minus some. Of under 2,000,000 clones listed, about 95% are singletons. Sample: naive CD8+ T cells sorted from blood. The clonotype originates from a man younger than 35 in good health.

CDR3 sequence (DNA): TGTGCCAGCAGTGAAGCAGGAGCAGGGGGCACAGATACGCAGTATTTT. Protein: CASSEAGAGGTDTQYF. The V and J genes are TRBV6-1 and TRBJ2-3, with a weak D call TRBD1 (6 bases). V was clipped by 0 bases and J by 1 base, with 11 bases between them. CDR1 and CDR2 from the germline V gene are MNHNS and SASEGT. The CDR3 length is 16 residues.